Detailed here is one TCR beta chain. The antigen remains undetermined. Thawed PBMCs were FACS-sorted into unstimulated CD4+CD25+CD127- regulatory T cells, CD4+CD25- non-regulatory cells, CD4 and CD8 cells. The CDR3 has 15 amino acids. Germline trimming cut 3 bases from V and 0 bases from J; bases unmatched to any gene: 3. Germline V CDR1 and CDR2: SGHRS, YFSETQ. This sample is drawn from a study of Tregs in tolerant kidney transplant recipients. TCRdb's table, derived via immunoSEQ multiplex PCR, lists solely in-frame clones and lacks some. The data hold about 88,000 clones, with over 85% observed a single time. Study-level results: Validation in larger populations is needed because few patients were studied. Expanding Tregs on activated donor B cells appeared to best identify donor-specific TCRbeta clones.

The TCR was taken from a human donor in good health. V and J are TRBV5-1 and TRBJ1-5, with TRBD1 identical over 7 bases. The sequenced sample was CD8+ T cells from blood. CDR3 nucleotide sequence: TGCGCCAGCAGCTCACAGGGGTATAGCAATCAGCCCCAGCATTTT. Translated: CASSSQGYSNQPQHF.